This T cell receptor (beta chain) was documented in a study of Tregs in tolerant kidney transplant recipients. Generated by immunoSEQ multiplex PCR, the TCRdb table keeps only in-frame clones and is missing some. The sample holds 110,000 or so clones, around 90% seen once. V lost 6 bases to trimming and J lost 0 bases, with 7 bases between them. CDR1 is KGHSH and CDR2 is LQKENI in the germline V gene. CDR3 length equals 13 residues. Here the sequenced sample was CD4+ T cells from blood, taken before the transplant. The chain couples TRBV18 to TRBJ2-3; D is unclear. The receptor was isolated from a human donor who received a combined kidney and bone marrow transplant. The CDR3: CASSTTSTDTQYF. The CDR3 DNA is TGTGCCAGCTCGACAACTAGCACAGATACGCAGTATTTT. Supplemented by reference TRBV18 and TRBJ2-3, the full variable domain reads NAGVMQNPRHLVRRRGQEARLRCSPMKGHSHVYWYRQLPEEGLKFMVYLQKENIIDESGMPKERFSAEFPKEGPSILRIQQVVRGDSAAYFCASSTTSTDTQYFGPGTRLTVL.